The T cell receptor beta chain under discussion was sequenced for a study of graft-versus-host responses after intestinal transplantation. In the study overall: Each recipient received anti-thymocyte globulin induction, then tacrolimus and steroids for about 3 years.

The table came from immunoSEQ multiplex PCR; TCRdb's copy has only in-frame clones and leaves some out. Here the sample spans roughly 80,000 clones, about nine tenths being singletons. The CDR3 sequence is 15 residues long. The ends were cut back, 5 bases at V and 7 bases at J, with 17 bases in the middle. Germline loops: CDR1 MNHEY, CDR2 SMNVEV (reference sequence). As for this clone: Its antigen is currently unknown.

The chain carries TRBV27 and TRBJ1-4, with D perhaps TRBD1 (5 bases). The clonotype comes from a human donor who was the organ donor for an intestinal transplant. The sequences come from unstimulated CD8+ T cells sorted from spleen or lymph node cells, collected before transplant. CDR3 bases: TGTGCCAGCAGTGATGCAGCCTCCGGGGGTGAAAAACTGTTTTTT. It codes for CASSDAASGGEKLFF.